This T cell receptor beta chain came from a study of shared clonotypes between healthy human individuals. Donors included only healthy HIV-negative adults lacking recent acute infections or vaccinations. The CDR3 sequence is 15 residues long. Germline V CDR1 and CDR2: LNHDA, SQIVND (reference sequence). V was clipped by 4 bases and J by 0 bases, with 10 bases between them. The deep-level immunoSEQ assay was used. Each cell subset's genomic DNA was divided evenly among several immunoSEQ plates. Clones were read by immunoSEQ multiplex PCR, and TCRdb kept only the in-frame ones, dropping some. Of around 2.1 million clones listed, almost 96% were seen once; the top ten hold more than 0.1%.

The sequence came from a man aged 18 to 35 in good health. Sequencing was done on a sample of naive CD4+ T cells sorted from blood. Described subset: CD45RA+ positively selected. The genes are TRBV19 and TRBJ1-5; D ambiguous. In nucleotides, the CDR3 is TGTGCCAGTAGTAGCATCAGTGTTAGCAATCAGCCCCAGCATTTT. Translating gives CASSSISVSNQPQHF.